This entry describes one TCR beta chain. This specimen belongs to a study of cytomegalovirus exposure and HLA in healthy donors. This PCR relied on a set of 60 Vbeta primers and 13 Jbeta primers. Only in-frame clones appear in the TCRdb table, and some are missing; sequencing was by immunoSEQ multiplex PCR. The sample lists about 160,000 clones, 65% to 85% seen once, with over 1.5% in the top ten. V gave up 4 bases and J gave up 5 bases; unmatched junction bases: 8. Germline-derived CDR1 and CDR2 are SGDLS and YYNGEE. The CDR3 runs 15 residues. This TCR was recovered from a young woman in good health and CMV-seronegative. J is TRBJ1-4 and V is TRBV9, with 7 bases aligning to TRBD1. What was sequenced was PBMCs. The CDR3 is CASSLQTGWNEKLFF. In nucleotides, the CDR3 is TGTGCCAGCAGCCTCCAGACAGGGTGGAATGAAAAACTGTTTTTT. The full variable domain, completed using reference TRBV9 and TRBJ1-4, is DSGVTQTPKHLITATGQRVTLRCSPRSGDLSVYWYQQSLDQGLQFLIQYYNGEERAKGNILERFSAQQFPDLHSELNLSSLELGDSALYFCASSLQTGWNEKLFFGSGTQLSVL.